This entry describes one TCR beta chain. Sequencing was performed with immunoSEQ multiplex PCR; in TCRdb, only in-frame clones are kept and a portion is missing. The data show tens of thousands of clones, with about 80% seen just once and approximately 1.7% held by the top ten. V gave up 5 bases and J gave up 7 bases; unmatched junction bases: 11. This CDR3 contains 17 residues. The germline gives CDR1 SGHTA, CDR2 FQGNSA. This sample stems from a study of OX40 agonist ivuxolimab in advanced cancers. Background on the study: Patients assigned to dose escalation were diagnosed with hepatocellular carcinoma, melanoma, renal cell or head and neck cancer.

People who had autoimmune disease history or systemic immunosuppression were excluded. The V gene is TRBV7-2, the J gene TRBJ2-2, with TRBD2 matching over 12 bases. This receptor was identified in an adult with an advanced solid tumor such as melanoma, head and neck, liver or kidney cancer. The source was CD4+ or CD8+ T cells sorted from blood, collected in a trial of the OX40 agonist ivuxolimab. The CDR3 bases are TGTGCCAGCAGCCACACAGGACTAGCGGGGATGGACGGGGAGCTGTTTTTT. It is translated as CASSHTGLAGMDGELFF. The full variable domain, completed using reference TRBV7-2 and TRBJ2-2, is GAGVSQSPSNKVTEKGKDVELRCDPISGHTALYWYRQSLGQGLEFLIYFQGNSAPDKSGLPSDRFSAERTGGSVSTLTIQRTQQEDSAVYLCASSHTGLAGMDGELFFGEGSRLTVL.